The clone carrying this T cell receptor (beta chain) was counted many times. The data belong to a study of blood T cells in healthy people across ages. Every participating donor contributed about 10 milliliters of peripheral blood through a draw. Samples each yielded at least 5.5 micrograms of total RNA. A J-beta primer mix and a sample-barcoded 5' primer were used in a second PCR of about 7 to 12 cycles. A template-switch adaptor with 12 random nucleotides tagged each cDNA molecule. TCRdb analysed the 5' RACE reads with MiXCR anew, one entry per CDR3 protein. Among some 1,500,000 distinct CDR3 sequences listed, 35% to 45% were seen once. Germline assignment: CDR1 MNHEY and CDR2 SVGEGT. The CDR3 has 15 amino acids. V was pared by 2 bases and J by 0 bases, with 5 bases between.

This sequence was found in a woman between 18 and 30 years old in good health. The sample consisted of blood. V and J are TRBV6-2 or TRBV6-3 and TRBJ2-6; D ambiguous. The CDR3 DNA is TGTGCCAGCAGTTACGACCACTCTGGGGCCAACGTCCTGACTTTC. Translated, it gives CASSYDHSGANVLTF.